Given below is one T cell receptor beta chain in context. Methods used by the authors: Counts of nucleated cells, estimated from reference gene primer amplification, were obtained. Profiled with immunoSEQ multiplex PCR; TCRdb holds only in-frame clones, not every one. V and J calls and clone size are those listed in that table; D and trimming were worked out from the DNA. This sample has 150,000 to 200,000 clones; approximately 85% occur once, and the top ten carry approximately 11%. This entry belongs to a study of blood T cell repertoires in COVID-19. Across the whole study: The study drew acute and convalescent COVID-19 samples from the United States, Italy and Spain. From T cells, B-cell-depleted T cells, or PBMCs came the material, which was cDNA or gDNA.

Germline V gene data show CDR1 as LGHDT and CDR2 as YNNKEL (reference sequence). The V and J ends lost 3 bases and 4 bases respectively, with 19 bases between them. The CDR3 contains 17 residues. The chain employs TRBV3-1 (or the pseudogene TRBV3-2) and TRBJ2-1; tentatively, D is TRBD2 (5 bases). The sequenced material came from peripheral blood. This TCR derives from a human donor with active or convalescent COVID-19. The donor label of this sample is uncertain. CDR3 in amino acids: CASSHTRVWGPYNEQFF. The CDR3 DNA sequence: TGTGCCAGCAGCCACACTAGGGTCTGGGGTCCTTACAATGAGCAGTTCTTC.